This TCR beta chain comes out of a study of metastatic and nonmetastatic thyroid tumors. Overall study context: Malignant and benign thyroid patients had repertoires compared in peripheral blood and tumor or nodule tissue. Study-wide results and limits: Significantly higher TCR beta diversity was reportedly seen in malignant thyroid tumors than benign nodules, in blood and tumor.

Each patient went into thyroid surgery without having received any treatment. Germline CDR1 is LNHDA and CDR2 is SQIVND (reference sequence). Trimming cost V 6 bases and J 3 bases, with 21 bases left between them. There are 16 residues in the CDR3. Note on this clone: The antigen is unknown.

In the original processing: For papillary thyroid cancer, a distant-metastasis classifier was constructed from CDR3 differences observed across clinicopathological groups. MiXCR reprocessed the PCR reads for TCRdb. For this entry, the V and J calls and clone size follow TCRdb and not the study's own pipeline. The profile covers 15,000 to 20,000 clones, with 9.5% to 15% appearing a single time and 25% to 35% taken by the ten largest. The receptor comes from a female donor with papillary thyroid cancer or a benign thyroid nodule (not recorded which). Some clones in this sample may be carry-over from other donors' samples. The sequenced sample was blood. The chain links TRBV19 to TRBJ2-7, with a possible D match to TRBD1 (5 bases). The CDR3 here is CASSNGVRQPNYEQYF. The CDR3 DNA is TGTGCCAGTAGCAACGGAGTTAGACAGCCAAACTACGAGCAGTACTTC.